This T cell receptor (beta chain) was captured in a study of blood T cells in healthy people across ages. On this clonotype: Its cognate antigen is unknown.

The total RNA that was extracted per sample amounted to at least 5 micrograms. Points from the study as a whole: Per million T cells, TCR beta diversity dropped about linearly as age rose. Estimates of diversity drawn from one million T cells were considered underestimates.

Next came a second PCR, run for roughly 7 to 12 cycles, which used a sample-barcoded 5' primer along with a J-beta primer mix. Each cDNA molecule, via a template-switch adaptor with 12 random nucleotides, was tagged. TCRdb reprocessed the 5' RACE reads via MiXCR and lists one record per CDR3 protein. The sample includes about 1.1 million distinct CDR3 sequences, around two fifths seen only once; the top ten take 10% to 15%. V lost 5 bases and J lost 5; bases outside the gene matches: 8. Germline lookup yields CDR1 MNHEY and CDR2 SVGAGI. This CDR3 contains 14 residues. The source material was blood. This TCR was sampled from a man aged 18 to 29 in good health. The J gene is TRBJ1-2, the V gene TRBV6-5; TRBD1 matches 7 bases. The CDR3 coding sequence is TGTGCCAGCAGTGCGTACAGGGGAGGGTATGGCTACACCTTC. As protein: CASSAYRGGYGYTF.